The 26 T cell receptor beta chains given below trace back to one sample, sequenced in a study of blood T cells in healthy people across ages. A second PCR of about 6 to 12 cycles used a sample-barcoded 5' primer and a J-beta primer mix. Each CDR3 protein is one row after TCRdb ran MiXCR on the 5' RACE reads. This repertoire shows hundreds of thousands of distinct CDR3 sequences, approximately 59% found once; its top ten account for over 30%. Sequenced: blood. These receptors all come from a man aged 55 to 70 in good health.

The chain has TRBV6-2 or TRBV6-3 and TRBJ2-3; possible D gene TRBD1, 5 bases. V was cut by 0 bases and J by 6 bases, with 16 bases left in between. This CDR3 spans 16 amino acids. CDR1 and CDR2 (germline): MNHEY, SVGEGT. The CDR3 nucleotides are TGTGCCAGCAGTTACTCTCTCGCAGGGCCACGGGATACGCAGTATTTT. Translation: CASSYSLAGPRDTQYF.

J is TRBJ2-1 and V is TRBV29-1; 8 bases map to TRBD1. CDR3 length equals 14 residues. Losses at the gene ends were 2 bases for V and 6 bases for J; bases not matched to a gene: 6. From germline, CDR1 is SQVTM and CDR2 ANQGSEA. CDR3 DNA: TGCAGCGTTGAAACGCAGGGGGCGAGCAATGAGCAGTTCTTC. It yields the protein CSVETQGASNEQFF.

This rearrangement joins TRBV24-1 to TRBJ2-3, with 8 positions matching TRBD2. V shed 2 bases, J shed 2 bases, and the junction held 11 bases outside the gene matches. This CDR3 comprises 18 residues. Germline lookup yields CDR1 KGHDR and CDR2 SFDVKD. The CDR3: CATSDSRGAGAITDTQYF. As DNA, the CDR3 is TGTGCCACCAGTGATTCCCGCGGAGCGGGGGCGATCACAGATACGCAGTATTTT.

This clonotype was seen only a few times. The rearrangement uses TRBV29-1 and TRBJ2-1; D ambiguous. V was shortened by 1 base and J by 15 bases, with 10 bases between the two germline ends. CDR1 is SQVTM, CDR2 ANQGSEA, per germline. The CDR3 covers 10 residues. CDR3 in DNA: TGCAGCGTTGAAGTCGGTAAGGTGTTCTTC. Its protein product is CSVEVGKVFF.

The chain has TRBV6-5 and TRBJ1-2, with D possibly matching TRBD1 (6 bases). The CDR3 is 16 residues long. Germline V gene data show CDR1 as MNHEY and CDR2 as SVGAGI. V was clipped by 0 bases and J by 5 bases, with 16 bases between them. CDR3 coding DNA: TGTGCCAGCAGTTACTCGGCGGCAGGGGCTAGGTATGGCTACACCTTC. Amino acids: CASSYSAAGARYGYTF.

The chain combines TRBV12-3 or TRBV12-4 with TRBJ2-3; no clear D gene. Trimming left V 7 bases short and J 2 bases short, with 13 bases between. The CDR3 extends over 14 amino acids. CDR3 protein: CASTPKIPTDTQYF. The CDR3 DNA reads TGTGCCAGCACTCCCAAGATCCCCACAGATACGCAGTATTTT.

This chain connects TRBV4-1 to TRBJ2-1; TRBD1 agrees at 8 bases. V lost 4 bases, J lost 7 bases, and 18 bases stayed unmatched. Germline CDR1 MGHRA, CDR2 YSYEKL. CDR3 length equals 18 residues. In DNA form, the CDR3 reads TGCGCCAGCAGCCCCCCAGTTGGGACCCAGGGGGCGACGAATGAGCAGTTCTTC. Translating gives CASSPPVGTQGATNEQFF.

This rearrangement joins TRBV3-1 to TRBJ2-1; 7 bases map to TRBD2. Trimming removed 1 base from V and 0 bases from J; junction bases left unmatched: 6. This CDR3 is built from 17 residues. Looked up from germline, CDR1 is LGHDT and CDR2 is YNNKEL (reference sequence). The CDR3, as DNA: TGTGCCAGCAGCCAAGGGGGGAGGGGTAGCTCCTACAATGAGCAGTTCTTC. Translating gives CASSQGGRGSSYNEQFF.

A remark on this clonotype: At one of its ends the junction is not consistent with the germline gene, which may arise from a read error. The chain uses TRBV12-3 or TRBV12-4 and TRBJ2-3, with TRBD2 matching over 8 bases. The CDR3 has 14 amino acids. The CDR3 region is CASSCGGRGDTEYF. The CDR3 coding sequence is TGTGCCAGCAGTTGCGGGGGGAGAGGAGATACGGAGTATTTT.

This clonotype has more than one count but fewer than ten. The chain links TRBV29-1 to TRBJ2-1; 9 nucleotides line up with TRBD2. This CDR3 has 13 residues. Germline values: CDR1 SQVTM, CDR2 ANQGSEA. The ends lost 4 bases at V and 10 bases at J; junction bases unmatched: 8. The CDR3 here is CSVVVAGEGEQFF. The CDR3, as DNA: TGCAGCGTTGTGGTAGCGGGGGAGGGGGAGCAGTTCTTC.

The chain employs TRBV28 and TRBJ2-5; no definite D call. Judging by the DNA end, TRBJ2-7 fits better; the J call may be wrong. CDR3 length: 13 residues. Germline V gene sequence: CDR1 MDHEN, CDR2 SYDVKM. In DNA, the CDR3 is TGTGCCAGCAGGAGTACACCAGACTACGAGCAGTACTTC. Its translation is CASRSTPDYEQYF.

The J gene is TRBJ2-7, the V gene TRBV20-1, with D possibly being TRBD2 (6 bases). The J call could be wrong; TRBJ2-5 is a better fit for the DNA end. The CDR3 length is 13 residues. Germline lookup yields CDR1 DFQATT and CDR2 SNEGSKA (reference sequence). The CDR3 here is CSAAPLAQETQYF. CDR3 bases: TGCAGTGCCGCTCCACTAGCTCAAGAGACCCAGTACTTC.

The rearrangement uses TRBV29-1 and TRBJ2-1, with D uncertain. Germline values: CDR1 SQVTM, CDR2 ANQGSEA. The CDR3 has 12 amino acids. V lost 5 bases to trimming and J lost 1 base, with 6 bases between them. CDR3 DNA sequence: TGCAGCGTTCGCCTTTCCTACAATGAGCAGTTCTTC. Translation gives CSVRLSYNEQFF.

This clonotype was detected only once. This chain joins TRBV2 and TRBJ2-2, with 7 bases lining up with TRBD1. Germline values: CDR1 SNHLY, CDR2 FYNNEI. The trim removed 5 bases at V and 0 bases at J, leaving 6 bases unmatched. The CDR3 extends over 16 amino acids. The CDR3: CASSKNRGTNTGELFF. The CDR3 coding sequence is TGTGCCAGCAGTAAGAACAGGGGAACGAACACCGGGGAGCTGTTTTTT.

The V and J genes are TRBV6-6 and TRBJ2-7; D gene ambiguous. CDR1 and CDR2 (germline): MNHNY, SVGAGI (reference sequence). With 7 bases removed from V and 2 bases from J, the gap between germline ends came to 9 bases. CDR3 length equals 12 residues. This chain's CDR3 is CASTNSPYEQYF. For the CDR3, the DNA is TGTGCCAGCACCAACTCCCCCTACGAGCAGTACTTC.

V and J are TRBV6-2 or TRBV6-3 and TRBJ2-1; 9 bases match TRBD2. Per germline, CDR1 MNHEY and CDR2 SVGEGT. The CDR3 has 16 amino acids. The junction had 6 bases not matched to a gene; V was cut back by 6 bases and J by 0 bases. The CDR3 bases are TGTGCCAGCAGGGGAGCGGGGGGCCACTCCTACAATGAGCAGTTCTTC. It codes for CASRGAGGHSYNEQFF.

This clonotype has a single count. This rearrangement joins TRBV10-3 to TRBJ2-3; TRBD2 is a possible D gene (5 bases). The CDR3 extends over 16 amino acids. Trimming removed 0 bases from V and 0 bases from J, with 10 bases in between. Germline CDR1 reads ENHRY; CDR2 reads SYGVKD. CDR3 coding DNA: TGTGCCATCAGTGAGTCTCGACTACCAAGCACAGATACGCAGTATTTT. Protein sequence: CAISESRLPSTDTQYF.

V usage is TRBV4-1 and J usage is TRBJ1-6, with D tentatively TRBD1 (6 bases). Trimming cost V 0 bases and J 6 bases, with 9 bases left between them. The CDR3 sequence is 15 residues long. CDR1 MGHRA and CDR2 YSYEKL come from the germline V gene. CDR3 sequence: CASSQETGRNSPLHF. The CDR3 nucleotides are TGCGCCAGCAGCCAAGAGACAGGCCGTAATTCACCCCTCCACTTT.

The chain employs TRBV5-1 and TRBJ1-2; 9 bases are shared with TRBD1. Germline loops: CDR1 SGHRS, CDR2 YFSETQ. CDR3 length equals 15 residues. V dropped 2 bases and J dropped 6; count of bases not matched to a gene: 8. The DNA of the CDR3 is TGCGCCAGCAGCTTTCCAGGACAGGGGAGCAATGGCTACACCTTC. Residues: CASSFPGQGSNGYTF.

This chain links TRBV20-1 with TRBJ2-7; no definite D call. Looked up from germline, CDR1 is DFQATT and CDR2 is SNEGSKA (reference sequence). This CDR3 spans 13 amino acids. V was trimmed by 0 bases and J by 7 bases, leaving 13 bases between them. The CDR3 is CSARDWNSDEQYF. DNA of the CDR3: TGCAGTGCTAGAGATTGGAACTCGGATGAGCAGTACTTC.

V gene TRBV12-3 or TRBV12-4 combines with J gene TRBJ1-1; TRBD1 aligns across 8 bases. V shed 5 bases and J 5 bases; nucleotides not matched to a gene: 4. The CDR3 is made up of 13 amino acids. Here the CDR3 reads CASSRGQVTEAFF. DNA of the CDR3: TGTGCCAGCAGTCGGGGACAGGTAACTGAAGCTTTCTTT.

The chain recombines TRBV4-2 with TRBJ2-5, with TRBD2 identical over 13 bases. The trim removed 0 bases at V and 11 bases at J, leaving 15 bases unmatched. The CDR3 has 18 amino acids. Germline V gives CDR1 LGHNA, CDR2 YNFKEQ. This chain's CDR3 is CASSQDPGTSGAPREQYF. The CDR3 DNA reads as TGTGCCAGCAGCCAAGATCCGGGGACTAGCGGGGCTCCGAGAGAGCAGTACTTC.

This clonotype was seen more than once but under ten times. The CDR3 DNA reads TGCAGTGCCCCGGGGCAGGGGAAGAACATTCAGTACTTC. Translated, it gives CSAPGQGKNIQYF. V usage is TRBV20-1 and J usage is TRBJ2-4; D is perhaps TRBD1 (6 bases). Trimming left V 6 bases short and J 7 bases short, with 16 bases between. In germline, CDR1 is DFQATT, CDR2 SNEGSKA (reference sequence). The CDR3 is 13 residues long.

The CDR3 DNA follows: TGTGCCAGCCGGGAGAGGGAGACCCAGTACTTC. This encodes CASRERETQYF. The chain couples TRBV3-1 to TRBJ2-5; perhaps TRBD2 as D (6 bases). The CDR3 consists of 11 residues. The germline V gene has CDR1 LGHDT and CDR2 YNNKEL (reference sequence). The ends were cut back, 8 bases at V and 5 bases at J, with 9 bases in the middle.

The sample holds many counts of this clonotype. The chain has TRBV5-1 and TRBJ2-5; 7 bases fit TRBD1. The CDR3 sequence is 14 residues long. V was pared by 0 bases and J by 1 base, with 0 bases of the junction left unmatched. The germline CDR1 and CDR2 sequences are SGHRS and YFSETQ. In nucleotides, the CDR3 is TGCGCCAGCAGCTTGGGGGACAGCCAAGAGACCCAGTACTTC. This translates into CASSLGDSQETQYF.

V usage is TRBV9 and J usage is TRBJ2-5; TRBD1 aligns across 9 bases. In germline, CDR1 is SGDLS, CDR2 YYNGEE. There are 15 residues in the CDR3. V shed 4 bases and J 5 bases; nucleotides not matched to a gene: 9. The CDR3 is CASSSSTGGFETQYF. The CDR3 bases are TGTGCCAGCAGCTCGTCTACAGGGGGCTTTGAGACCCAGTACTTC.